The clone carrying this T cell receptor (beta chain) appeared once. V was clipped by 2 bases and J by 0 bases, with 8 bases between them. This CDR3 region has 15 residues. CDR1 is SNHLY and CDR2 is FYNNEI in the germline V gene. The record originates from a study of technical replicates of blood from a few donors. The repertoire was sequenced with immunoSEQ multiplex PCR; TCRdb's copy has only in-frame clones and lacks some. The sample yields just over 95,000 clones, 90% to 96% seen once. The source of this sequence is a human donor in good health. This chain connects TRBV2 to TRBJ2-1; TRBD1 is a possible D gene (5 bases). What was sequenced was T cells isolated from PBMCs. The CDR3 loop reads CASSEWGTSYNEQFF. In DNA form, the CDR3 reads TGTGCCAGCAGTGAATGGGGCACCTCCTACAATGAGCAGTTCTTC.